The rows below give T cell receptor beta chains drawn from one sample of a study of T cell responses to AZD1222 COVID-19 vaccine. TCRdb's table, derived via immunoSEQ multiplex PCR, lists solely in-frame clones and lacks some. The sample gives under 150,000 clones, 90% of which show up once; about 1.5% is in the top ten. The sample in question was peripheral blood, obtained on day 0 of AZD1222 vaccination. The receptors were sampled from an adult in good health. CDR3s include the opening cysteine and the closing phenylalanine or tryptophan. A D gene is named only where the DNA matches it firmly. Rows give clone size only sometimes, using once, few, many, or a class for an expanded clone.

NA	TRBV28	NA	TRBJ2-2	TGTGCCAGCAGTTTACCCGGCAACGGGGAGCTGTTTTTT	CASSLPGNGELFF
NA	TRBV19	NA	TRBJ1-2	TGTGCCAGTAGTATGGTTCCCGTGGGCGGCTACACCTTC	CASSMVPVGGYTF
once	TRBV4-3	NA	TRBJ1-5	TGCGCCAGCAGCCAAGACCGACAGAATAGCAATCAGCCCCAGCATTTT	CASSQDRQNSNQPQHF
NA	TRBV14	TRBD2	TRBJ2-7	TGTGCCAGCAGCCAAGACCCCTGGACTAGCGGGGACGAACTCTCCTACGAGCAGTACTTC	CASSQDPWTSGDELSYEQYF
NA	TRBV19	NA	TRBJ1-6	TGTGCCAGTAGTATCATCGGGACAACTGCTAGCTCCTATAATTCACCCCTCCACTTT	CASSIIGTTASSYNSPLHF
once	TRBV5-1	NA	TRBJ1-4	TGCGCCAGCAGCTTGGAGGGGGGAACTAATGAAAAACTGTTTTTT	CASSLEGGTNEKLFF
NA	TRBV7-9	TRBD1	TRBJ1-5	TGTGCCAGCAGCTTGGGGACAGGTGGCAATCAGCCCCAGCATTTT	CASSLGTGGNQPQHF
NA	TRBV3-1/TRBV3-2	NA	TRBJ1-2	TGTGCCAGCAGCCTGCAGTCCTATGGCTACACCTTC	CASSLQSYGYTF
NA	TRBV4-2	NA	TRBJ2-5	TGTGCCAGCAGCCAAGACGATCGCTCCCTGGGGACCCAGTACTTC	CASSQDDRSLGTQYF
NA	TRBV6-5	TRBD1	TRBJ1-1	TGTGCCAGCAGGGGGACAGGGAGAGGTTCTGAAGCTTTCTTT	CASRGTGRGSEAFF
NA	TRBV7-4	NA	TRBJ2-7	TGTGCCAGCAGCTTAAGACCGGAGGGTACCGACGAGCAGTACTTC	CASSLRPEGTDEQYF
NA	TRBV3-1/TRBV3-2	NA	TRBJ2-7	TGTGCCAGCAGCCGCGGGCCTGAATACGAGCAGTACTTC	CASSRGPEYEQYF
NA	TRBV10-3	NA	TRBJ1-5	TGTGCCATCTCTTCAGGCGGAGCTGATCAGCCCCAGCATTTT	CAISSGGADQPQHF
NA	TRBV15	NA	TRBJ2-5	TGTGCCACCAGCAGGCGACCGCGACAGGAAGAGACCCAGTACTTC	CATSRRPRQEETQYF
NA	TRBV14	NA	TRBJ2-7	TGTGCCAGCAGCCAAGGCCGACAGGGAGGGGTCCACGAGCAGTACTTC	CASSQGRQGGVHEQYF
few	TRBV5-1	NA	TRBJ1-1	TGCGCCAGCAGCTTGGAAGGGCCTTCGGGGACTGAAGCTTTCTTT	CASSLEGPSGTEAFF
NA	TRBV5-1	NA	TRBJ1-4	TGCGCCAGCAGCCCCGGGACCACTAATGAAAAACTGTTTTTT	CASSPGTTNEKLFF
few	TRBV9	TRBD1	TRBJ1-1	TGTGCCAGCAGCCCTCCGACAGGGGATTTGGCTGAAGCTTTCTTT	CASSPPTGDLAEAFF
NA	TRBV7-3	NA	TRBJ2-3	TGTGCCAGCAGCTTAATAGGGGCAACTACTAGCACAGATACGCAGTATTTT	CASSLIGATTSTDTQYF
NA	TRBV30	NA	TRBJ1-2	TGTGCCTGGAGCGGCCAGGGCCATGGCTACACCTTC	CAWSGQGHGYTF
NA	TRBV15	TRBD2	TRBJ2-2	TGTGCCACCAGCAGTCCTACTAGCGGGAGGTCAAACACCGGGGAGCTGTTTTTT	CATSSPTSGRSNTGELFF
NA	TRBV9	NA	TRBJ2-5	TGTGCCAGCAGCGCAATCCCACGCCGAGAGACCCAGTACTTC	CASSAIPRRETQYF
once	TRBV11-1	NA	TRBJ2-7	TGTGCCAGCAGCTTGAGTCAGCTTGCCTCCTACGAGCAGTACTTC	CASSLSQLASYEQYF
NA	TRBV18	NA	TRBJ2-2	TGTGCCAGCTCAGTTTTCGGGAGACAGGCAGCTAACACCGGGGAGCTGTTTTTT	CASSVFGRQAANTGELFF
NA	TRBV6-2/TRBV6-3	NA	TRBJ1-5	TGTGCCAGCAGTTACTTAAGGACAGCAACCCGGGGAGCCCAGCATTTT	CASSYLRTATRGAQHF
NA	TRBV15	TRBD1	TRBJ2-1	TGTGCCACCAGCAGCGGACAGGGAGAAAAGTTCTTC	CATSSGQGEKFF
NA	TRBV19	NA	TRBJ2-3	TGTGCCAGCTCCCGTTCGGCCACAGATACGCAGTATTTT	CASSRSATDTQYF
NA	TRBV10-3	NA	TRBJ2-3	TGTGCCATCAGCCTCCGGGCCACAAGCACAGATACGCAGTATTTT	CAISLRATSTDTQYF
NA	TRBV7-3	NA	TRBJ2-7	TGTGCCAGCAGCTTCGGCCAAGCGGGCGCGTACGAGCAGTACTTC	CASSFGQAGAYEQYF
NA	TRBV4-1	NA	TRBJ1-4	TGCGCCAGCAGCCAGGAGACAGGTTTAGCTAATGAAAAACTGTTTTTT	CASSQETGLANEKLFF
NA	TRBV7-2	NA	TRBJ1-3	TGTGCCAGCAGCTTAGAACAGATCTCTGGAAACACCATATATTTT	CASSLEQISGNTIYF
NA	TRBV18	NA	TRBJ1-1	TGTGCCAGCTCACCCCTGACGGGTCAGAACACTGAAGCTTTCTTT	CASSPLTGQNTEAFF
NA	TRBV7-2	NA	TRBJ2-7	TGTGCCAGCAGCTTAAGAGTCTACGAGCAGTACTTC	CASSLRVYEQYF
NA	TRBV24-1	NA	TRBJ2-7	TGTGCCACCAGTGATGCATACGAGCAGTACTTC	CATSDAYEQYF
NA	TRBV5-1	NA	TRBJ1-2	TGCGCCAGCAGCTCCCAAGGGGGGGGCTCTAACTATGGCTACACCTTC	CASSSQGGGSNYGYTF
NA	TRBV6-4	TRBD2	TRBJ2-5	TGTGCCAGCAGTCCGGGACTAGCGGGGGGAGAGACCCAGTACTTC	CASSPGLAGGETQYF
NA	TRBV3-1/TRBV3-2	NA	TRBJ1-2	TGTGCCAGCAGCCAACCTGAGGGGTATGGCTACACCTTC	CASSQPEGYGYTF
NA	TRBV28	TRBD1	TRBJ1-2	TGTGCCAGCAGTTCCCCGGGACAGGGTTTGAATGGCTACACCTTC	CASSSPGQGLNGYTF
NA	TRBV5-1	TRBD1	TRBJ2-1	TGCGCCAGCACCCACCCGGGACAGGGGGCAGATGAGCAGTTCTTC	CASTHPGQGADEQFF
NA	TRBV6-5	NA	TRBJ1-1	TGTGCCAGCAGGGCGACGGGGAGGGACACTGAAGCTTTCTTT	CASRATGRDTEAFF
NA	TRBV4-1	NA	TRBJ1-5	TGCGCCAGCAGCCAAGATCCGTATGCAGGGCATTATCAGCCCCAGCATTTT	CASSQDPYAGHYQPQHF
once	TRBV12-5	NA	TRBJ2-2	TGTGCTAGTCGGGCACCGAACACCGGGGAGCTGTTTTTT	CASRAPNTGELFF
NA	TRBV5-6	NA	TRBJ1-6	TGTGCCAGCAGCTTGTTGCAGGGAGTCGGTAATTCACCCCTCCACTTT	CASSLLQGVGNSPLHF
few	TRBV2	NA	TRBJ2-1	TGTGCCAGGGGGGCTGATGAGCAGTTCTTC	CARGADEQFF
NA	TRBV19	NA	TRBJ1-1	TGTGCCAGTAGTCCCCGGGTTACTACGAACACTGAAGCTTTCTTT	CASSPRVTTNTEAFF
NA	TRBV7-3	TRBD1	TRBJ2-5	TGTGCCAGCAGCCAGACCGGGACAGGCGGGACCCAGTACTTC	CASSQTGTGGTQYF
NA	TRBV3-1/TRBV3-2	TRBD2	TRBJ2-1	TGTGCCAGCAGCCCGGGACTAGCGGGGAACAATGAGCAGTTCTTC	CASSPGLAGNNEQFF
NA	TRBV3-1/TRBV3-2	TRBD2	TRBJ2-1	TGTGCCAGCAGCCTACAAAAGACTAGCGTCGATGAGCAGTTCTTC	CASSLQKTSVDEQFF
NA	TRBV3-1/TRBV3-2	NA	TRBJ1-4	TGTGCCAGCAGCCTAATAGTGGACGGCGGAAAACTGTTTTTT	CASSLIVDGGKLFF
NA	TRBV9	NA	TRBJ1-4	TGTGCCAGCAACCTAGATGGGGACAACAATGAAAAACTGTTTTTT	CASNLDGDNNEKLFF
NA	TRBV6-4	TRBD2	TRBJ2-7	TGTGCCAGCAGACGGGATAGCGGGGGGCCTTACGAGCAGTACTTC	CASRRDSGGPYEQYF
NA	TRBV19	TRBD1	TRBJ1-4	TGTGCCAGTAGCAGACAGGGAGCCACTAATGAAAAACTGTTTTTT	CASSRQGATNEKLFF
NA	TRBV6-4	TRBD2	TRBJ2-2	TGTGCCAGCAGTATACTAGCGGGAGACAACACCGGGGAGCTGTTTTTT	CASSILAGDNTGELFF